The sequence of this T cell receptor (beta chain) was determined in a study of cytomegalovirus exposure and HLA in healthy donors. The study, taken as a whole, reports: It is likely that the observed cluster of highly shared sequence variants was a sequencing artifact. Later analysis found that TCR beta chains associated with HLA were more clonally expanded than other, equally common chains.

Germline CDR1 and CDR2: SGHKS and YYEKEE (reference sequence). There are 17 residues in the CDR3. The V and J ends lost 1 base and 4 bases respectively, with 20 bases between them. Relative to its sample, this clone is medium-sized (0.01 to 0.1%). What it binds is not known. The PCR was carried out with 60 Vbeta primers and 13 Jbeta primers. The repertoire was sequenced with immunoSEQ multiplex PCR; TCRdb's copy has only in-frame clones and lacks some. The repertoire holds over 200,000 clones, with around 80% as singletons. This clonotype originated in an older woman in good health and CMV-seropositive. Input material: PBMCs. The chain recombines TRBV5-5 with TRBJ1-2; no definite D call. The DNA of the CDR3 is TGTGCCAGCAGCTTGTTTAGGTTCGGGGAAAACTCCTATGGCTACACCTTC. Its protein product is CASSLFRFGENSYGYTF.